This is a list of T cell receptor beta chains from one sample in a study of blood T cell repertoires in COVID-19. The protocol was immunoSEQ multiplex PCR, while the TCRdb copy is restricted to in-frame clones and leaves out a portion. This table holds 200,000 to 250,000 clones, roughly four fifths found once. The sequenced sample was peripheral blood. The receptors come from an elderly woman with COVID-19, enrolled during active disease. Each CDR3 is given with its conserved first and last residue. D genes are given only for firm matches. Not all rows give a size; the values are once, few, many and, for expanded clones, a class.

>TRBV3-1/TRBV3-2|TRBJ2-1|NA|NA
TGTGCCAGCAGCCACCGGCAGGGACAAAATGAGCAGTTCTTC
CASSHRQGQNEQFF
>TRBV12-3/TRBV12-4|TRBJ1-4|NA|TRBD1
TGTGCCAGCAGTCCGGGGACAGTAGGACTGTTTTTT
CASSPGTVGLFF
>TRBV18|TRBJ2-5|NA|TRBD1
TGTGCCAGCTCACCGCCGGAGAACAGGGGAGAGACCCAGTACTTC
CASSPPENRGETQYF
>TRBV6-5|TRBJ2-7|NA|TRBD1
TGTGCCAGCACAGGGACAGGGGGGACCTACGAGCAGTACTTC
CASTGTGGTYEQYF
>TRBV6-5|TRBJ1-1|NA|NA
TGTGCCAGCAGTTGGGGAGGGAACACTGAAGCTTTCTTT
CASSWGGNTEAFF
>TRBV18|TRBJ2-7|once|NA
TGTGCCAGCTCACCAGATTACTGGGACTCCGAGCAGTACTTC
CASSPDYWDSEQYF
>TRBV7-9|TRBJ2-7|NA|NA
TGTGCCAGCGAGGACAGAACCTACGAGCAGTACTTC
CASEDRTYEQYF
>TRBV5-5|TRBJ1-4|NA|NA
TGTGCCAGCAGCTTGGTCTTACAGGGAACTAATGAAAAACTGTTTTTT
CASSLVLQGTNEKLFF
>TRBV18|TRBJ2-3|NA|NA
TGTGCCAGCTCACCAAGGGGGTTGACAGATACGCAGTATTTT
CASSPRGLTDTQYF
>TRBV5-4|TRBJ2-1|NA|NA
TGTGCCAGCAGCAACAAACAGACCCTTTACAATGAGCAGTTCTTC
CASSNKQTLYNEQFF
>TRBV19|TRBJ1-2|NA|NA
TGTGCCAGTAACCGGGACACCCCACCTTATGGCTACACCTTC
CASNRDTPPYGYTF
>TRBV9|TRBJ2-2|NA|NA
TGTGCCAGCAGCGACCGACAGGGAGGCACCGGGGAGCTGTTTTTT
CASSDRQGGTGELFF
>TRBV5-1|TRBJ1-4|NA|NA
TGCGCCACCTCGGGTAGTCCCGGTGAAAAACTGTTTTTT
CATSGSPGEKLFF
>TRBV27|TRBJ2-7|few|TRBD1
TGTGCCAGCAGTTTCCAACAGGGGAATAACTACGAGCAGTACTTC
CASSFQQGNNYEQYF
>TRBV20-1|TRBJ2-1|once|NA
TGCAGTGCTAGGGCACCTTGGGAGCAGTTCTTC
CSARAPWEQFF
>TRBV5-5|TRBJ1-2|NA|NA
TGTGCCAGCAGTCAAGCGGGGTATGGCTACACCTTC
CASSQAGYGYTF
>TRBV2|TRBJ2-5|NA|NA
TGTGCCAGCAACGGGATGGCCCGGGAGACCCAGTACTTC
CASNGMARETQYF
>TRBV5-6|TRBJ1-6|NA|NA
TGTGCCAGCAGCCCTGCGGGCAGGGGAGATTCACCCCTCCACTTT
CASSPAGRGDSPLHF
>TRBV19|TRBJ2-2|NA|TRBD1
TGTGCCAGTAGTACTACAGGGGGCGGCACCGGGGAGCTGTTTTTT
CASSTTGGGTGELFF
>TRBV12-3/TRBV12-4|TRBJ2-7|NA|NA
TGTGCCAGCAGTTTACCCGGGGGCGAGCAGTACTTC
CASSLPGGEQYF
>TRBV7-3|TRBJ2-1|NA|TRBD2
TGTGCCAGCAGCTCTCCGGGACTAGCGGCTTACAATGAGCAGTTCTTC
CASSSPGLAAYNEQFF
>TRBV10-1|TRBJ2-1|once|TRBD2
TGCGCCAGCAGTGGAACTAGCGGGGGAGGAGATGAGCAGTTCTTC
CASSGTSGGGDEQFF
>TRBV15|TRBJ1-4|NA|TRBD1
TGTGCCACCAGCAGGGGGACAGGTGAAAAACTGTTTTTT
CATSRGTGEKLFF
>TRBV24-1|TRBJ2-5|once|NA
TGTGCCACCAGTGATTTAGGAGGGAGTGAGACCCAGTACTTC
CATSDLGGSETQYF
>TRBV15|TRBJ2-6|NA|TRBD2
TGTGCCACCAGCGTCTCCCTGGGACTATCTGGGGCCAACGTCCTGACTTTC
CATSVSLGLSGANVLTF
>TRBV5-1|TRBJ1-1|NA|TRBD1
TGCGCCAGCAGCTTGGGACAGGGATTGAACACTGAAGCTTTCTTT
CASSLGQGLNTEAFF
>TRBV6-5|TRBJ1-6|NA|NA
TGTGCCAGCAGGCCACAGGGTTTCTATAATTCACCCCTCCACTTT
CASRPQGFYNSPLHF
>TRBV27|TRBJ1-1|NA|NA
TGTGCCAGCAGCCCAGGGGAGAGGGCTGAAGCTTTCTTT
CASSPGERAEAFF
>TRBV5-1|TRBJ1-1|NA|NA
TGCGCCAGCAGCTCACCTCAAGTGGGGGGCACTGAAGCTTTCTTT
CASSSPQVGGTEAFF